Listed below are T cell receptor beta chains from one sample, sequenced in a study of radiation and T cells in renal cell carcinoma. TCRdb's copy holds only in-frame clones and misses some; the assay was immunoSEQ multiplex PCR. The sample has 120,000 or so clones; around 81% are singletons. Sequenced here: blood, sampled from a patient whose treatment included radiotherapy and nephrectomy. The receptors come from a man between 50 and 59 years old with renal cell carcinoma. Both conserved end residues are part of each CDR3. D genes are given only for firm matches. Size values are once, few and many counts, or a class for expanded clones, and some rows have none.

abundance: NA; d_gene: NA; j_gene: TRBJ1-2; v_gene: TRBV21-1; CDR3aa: CASSRPGSRGSLYGYTF; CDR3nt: TGTGCCAGCAGCCGACCGGGGTCCAGGGGGTCACTTTATGGCTACACCTTC
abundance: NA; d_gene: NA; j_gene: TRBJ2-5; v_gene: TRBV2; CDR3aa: CASSNEWTQYF; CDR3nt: TGTGCCAGCAGTAATGAGTGGACCCAGTACTTC
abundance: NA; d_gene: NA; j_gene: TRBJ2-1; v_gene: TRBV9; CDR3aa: CASSILGVPRNEQFF; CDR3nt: TGTGCCAGCAGTATCCTCGGGGTCCCTCGGAATGAACAGTTCTTC
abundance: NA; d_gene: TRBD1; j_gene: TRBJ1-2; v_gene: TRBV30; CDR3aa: CAWSPGQGAYGYTF; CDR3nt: TGTGCCTGGAGTCCCGGACAGGGGGCCTATGGCTACACCTTC
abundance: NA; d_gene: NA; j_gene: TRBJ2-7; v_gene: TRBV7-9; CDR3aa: CASSLGALNEQYF; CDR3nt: TGTGCCAGCAGCTTAGGGGCTCTCAACGAGCAGTACTTC
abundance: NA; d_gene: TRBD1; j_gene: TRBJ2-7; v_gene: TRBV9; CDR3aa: CASSGTGGRYEQYF; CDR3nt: TGTGCCAGCAGCGGGACAGGGGGCCGCTACGAGCAGTACTTC
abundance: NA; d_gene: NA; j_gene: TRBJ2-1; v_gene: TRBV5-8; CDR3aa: CASSYSYNEQFF; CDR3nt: TGTGCCAGCAGCTACAGCTACAATGAGCAGTTCTTC
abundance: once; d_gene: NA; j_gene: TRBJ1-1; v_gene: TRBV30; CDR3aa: CAWSATGTGFLTEAFF; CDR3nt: TGTGCCTGGAGTGCCACAGGAACAGGGTTTTTAACTGAAGCTTTCTTT
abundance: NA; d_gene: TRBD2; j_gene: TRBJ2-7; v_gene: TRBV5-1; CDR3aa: CASSLGRTSGSHEQYF; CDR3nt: TGCGCCAGCAGCTTGGGGAGGACTAGCGGGAGCCACGAGCAGTACTTC
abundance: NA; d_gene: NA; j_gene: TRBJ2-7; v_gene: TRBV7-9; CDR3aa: CASRQDSAYEQYF; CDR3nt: TGTGCCAGCAGACAGGACAGCGCCTACGAGCAGTACTTC
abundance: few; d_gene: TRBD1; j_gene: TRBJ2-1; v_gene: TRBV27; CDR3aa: CASSAAGQGSEQFF; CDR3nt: TGTGCCAGCAGTGCTGCCGGACAGGGGTCTGAGCAGTTCTTC
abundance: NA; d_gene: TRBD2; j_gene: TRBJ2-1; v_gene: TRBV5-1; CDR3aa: CASSPSSGASYNEQFF; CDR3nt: TGCGCCAGCAGCCCCTCTAGCGGGGCCTCCTACAATGAGCAGTTCTTC
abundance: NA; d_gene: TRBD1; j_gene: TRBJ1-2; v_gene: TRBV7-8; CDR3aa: CASSIDRANLNYGYTF; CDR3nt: TGTGCCAGCAGCATCGACAGGGCAAATCTAAACTATGGCTACACCTTC
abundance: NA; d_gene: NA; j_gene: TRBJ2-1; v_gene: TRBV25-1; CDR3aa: CASSDLGGYNEQFF; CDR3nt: TGTGCCAGCAGTGATCTGGGTGGTTACAATGAGCAGTTCTTC
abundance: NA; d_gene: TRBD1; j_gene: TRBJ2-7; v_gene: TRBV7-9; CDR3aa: CASSIQGAYEQYF; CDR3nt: TGTGCCAGCAGCATCCAGGGGGCCTACGAGCAGTACTTC
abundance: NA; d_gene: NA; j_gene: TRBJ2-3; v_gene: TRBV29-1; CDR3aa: CSVLGAGGGFTDTQYF; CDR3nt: TGCAGCGTCCTGGGAGCCGGGGGTGGTTTCACAGATACGCAGTATTTT
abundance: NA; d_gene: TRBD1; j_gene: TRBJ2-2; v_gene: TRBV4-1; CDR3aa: CASSHRQGQPGELFF; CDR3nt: TGCGCCAGCAGCCACAGACAGGGCCAGCCCGGGGAGCTGTTTTTT
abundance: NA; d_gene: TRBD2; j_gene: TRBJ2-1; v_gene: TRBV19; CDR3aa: CASSMTSGGNNEQFF; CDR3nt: TGTGCCAGTAGTATGACTAGCGGGGGGAACAATGAGCAGTTCTTC
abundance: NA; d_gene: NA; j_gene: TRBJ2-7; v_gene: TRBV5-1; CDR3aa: CASSFLVPYEQYF; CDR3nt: TGCGCCAGCAGCTTCCTAGTCCCCTACGAGCAGTACTTC